The 32 T cell receptor beta chains reported below all come from one sample, sequenced in a study of shared clonotypes between healthy human individuals. Produced via immunoSEQ multiplex PCR; TCRdb's table is partial and in-frame only. The sample holds more than 2 million clones, about 94% seen once. Sequenced material: naive CD4+ T cells sorted from blood. Subset reported: CD45RA+ positively selected. These receptors were collected from a young man in good health.

This clone was detected once. The chain uses TRBV27 and TRBJ2-2, with D possibly matching TRBD2 (6 bases). The V gene's germline CDR1 is MNHEY and CDR2 SMNVEV (reference sequence). The CDR3 is 14 residues long. The germline V and J ends were trimmed by 0 bases and 6 bases, with 8 bases remaining between them. The CDR3 here is CASSLSPGAGELFF. The CDR3 DNA reads TGTGCCAGCAGTTTATCTCCGGGAGCCGGGGAGCTGTTTTTT.

Of note for this clone: Different DNA sequences within this sample yield the same CDR3. The rearrangement joins TRBV5-1 to TRBJ2-7; 9 bases are a match to TRBD2. Germline CDR1 and CDR2: SGHRS and YFSETQ. V shed 4 bases and J 1 base; nucleotides not matched to a gene: 3. The CDR3 extends over 14 amino acids. CDR3 sequence: CASSPTSGSYEQYF. The CDR3 nucleotides are TGCGCCAGCAGCCCGACTAGCGGTTCCTACGAGCAGTACTTC. Full variable domain (outside the CDR3, taken from reference TRBV5-1 and TRBJ2-7): KAGVTQTPRYLIKTRGQQVTLSCSPISGHRSVSWYQQTPGQGLQFLFEYFSETQRNKGNFPGRFSGRQFSNSRSEMNVSTLELGDSALYLCASSPTSGSYEQYFGPGTRLTVT.

The V gene is TRBV19, the J gene TRBJ2-7, with D maybe TRBD2 (6 bases). Germline-derived CDR1 and CDR2 are LNHDA and SQIVND (reference sequence). This CDR3 region has 22 residues. The V and J ends lost 5 bases and 0 bases respectively, with 35 bases between them. CDR3 nucleotides: TGTGCCAGTAGTCCTAGGGATCCTAAAATTTCACGGGGGATCGGACCCTCCTACGAGCAGTACTTC. This translates into CASSPRDPKISRGIGPSYEQYF.

The V call is TRBV9, the J call TRBJ2-5, with 16 bases fitting TRBD2. V lost 3 bases and J lost 5; bases outside the gene matches: 4. The CDR3 contains 16 residues. The V gene's germline CDR1 is SGDLS and CDR2 YYNGEE. The CDR3 coding sequence is TGTGCCAGCAGCGCGGGACTAGCGGGAGGGAGGGAGACCCAGTACTTC. This encodes CASSAGLAGGRETQYF.

The chain links TRBV11-2 to TRBJ2-1; 9 bases are shared with TRBD1. The CDR3 sequence is 14 residues long. Germline assignment: CDR1 SGHAT and CDR2 FQNNGV. With 5 bases clipped from V and 7 bases from J, the junction kept 6 bases outside the gene matches. The DNA of the CDR3 is TGTGCCAGCAGCCCACAGGGGGCCAGGAATGAGCAGTTCTTC. It translates to CASSPQGARNEQFF.

V gene TRBV27 combines with J gene TRBJ1-2; 7 bases agree with TRBD1. Germline CDR1 is MNHEY and CDR2 is SMNVEV (reference sequence). This CDR3 has 15 residues. With V trimmed by 6 bases and J by 6 bases, 13 bases remained unmatched. CDR3 DNA sequence: TGTGCCAGCAGCCGGTTATCCATTGGGACAGATGGCTACACCTTC. This codes for CASSRLSIGTDGYTF.

V gene TRBV11-2 combines with J gene TRBJ2-1, with D possibly matching TRBD1 (6 bases). The CDR3 sequence is 12 residues long. Per germline, CDR1 SGHAT and CDR2 FQNNGV. Trimming removed 8 bases from V and 12 bases from J, with 17 bases in between. CDR3 region: CASHWQGIGQFF. The CDR3 DNA sequence: TGTGCCAGCCATTGGCAGGGGATTGGGCAGTTCTTC.

The rearrangement joins TRBV7-3 to TRBJ2-1; D not resolved. The CDR3 sequence is 15 residues long. V was pared by 1 base and J by 1 base, with 8 bases between. The germline CDR1 and CDR2 sequences are SGHTA and FQGTGA. The CDR3 loop is CASSLIPRSYNEQFF. The CDR3 DNA follows: TGTGCCAGCAGCTTAATTCCCCGATCCTACAATGAGCAGTTCTTC.

CDR3 amino acids: CASRGPTSGGMNEQFF. CDR3 in DNA: TGTGCCAGCAGGGGCCCTACTAGCGGGGGGATGAATGAGCAGTTCTTC. The rearrangement uses TRBV2 and TRBJ2-1; TRBD2 agrees at 12 bases. The CDR3 length is 16 residues. Germline CDR1 reads SNHLY; CDR2 reads FYNNEI. V was pared by 6 bases and J by 7 bases, with 10 bases of the junction left unmatched.

The V call is TRBV10-2, the J call TRBJ2-1, with TRBD2 matching over 7 bases. The length of the CDR3 is 14 residues. J gave up 4 bases and V 5 bases, and 5 bases lay outside the gene matches. Germline CDR1 reads WSHSY; CDR2 reads SAAADI. CDR3 sequence reads: CASSTLAEYNEQFF. The CDR3, as DNA: TGCGCCAGCAGTACCCTAGCGGAGTACAATGAGCAGTTCTTC.

The chain joins TRBV6-6 to TRBJ1-3, with TRBD1 as a possible D gene (5 bases). This CDR3 is 15 amino acids long. Germline V CDR1 and CDR2: MNHNY, SVGAGI (reference sequence). V lost 6 bases, J lost 2 bases, and 14 bases lay in between. The DNA for the CDR3 is TGTGCCAGCAGCGAGGTTCAGGGAACTGGAAACACCATATATTTT. Translating it yields CASSEVQGTGNTIYF.

The V call is TRBV5-1, the J call TRBJ2-7; 8 nucleotides match TRBD1. The CDR3 totals 16 residues. The V and J ends lost 4 bases and 2 bases, in that order; junction bases with no gene match: 11. Germline loops: CDR1 SGHRS, CDR2 YFSETQ. CDR3 nucleotide sequence: TGCGCCAGCAGCCCGTTCCCTAGACAGGGGACCTACGAGCAGTACTTC. This translates into CASSPFPRQGTYEQYF.

The J gene is TRBJ1-2, the V gene TRBV19; D is possibly TRBD1 (5 bases). Germline V CDR1 and CDR2: LNHDA, SQIVND (reference sequence). Trimming shortened V by 5 bases and J by 1 base, and 14 bases separated the two germline ends. This CDR3 is built from 15 residues. CDR3 sequence (DNA): TGTGCCAGTAGTCTTGGTCAGGGAGGTAACTATGGCTACACCTTC. Encoded protein: CASSLGQGGNYGYTF.

The chain joins TRBV2 to TRBJ1-1, with 11 bases lining up with TRBD1. This CDR3 region has 14 residues. The germline CDR1 and CDR2 sequences are SNHLY and FYNNEI. Germline trimming cut 6 bases from V and 9 bases from J; bases unmatched to any gene: 9. The CDR3 is CASSGTGGNFQAFF. CDR3 DNA sequence: TGTGCCAGCAGCGGGACAGGGGGTAATTTTCAAGCTTTCTTT.

V is TRBV6-5 and J is TRBJ2-5; 10 nucleotides align to TRBD1. CDR3 length: 15 residues. V lost 5 bases and J lost 5; bases outside the gene matches: 8. The germline CDR1 and CDR2 sequences are MNHEY and SVGAGI. The CDR3 bases are TGTGCCAGCAGTGCGACAGGGGGCGATACGGAGACCCAGTACTTC. Its protein is CASSATGGDTETQYF.

The chain carries TRBV5-1 and TRBJ2-5; 14 bases are a match to TRBD2. V trimming: 3 bases; J trimming: 1 base; junction bases outside the gene matches: 5. From germline, CDR1 is SGHRS and CDR2 YFSETQ. CDR3 length: 17 residues. CDR3 in DNA: TGCGCCAGCAGCTCGGGACTAGCGGGAGTGGGCCAAGAGACCCAGTACTTC. Residues: CASSSGLAGVGQETQYF.

The genes are TRBV27 and TRBJ1-1; D perhaps matches TRBD1 (5 bases). In germline, CDR1 is MNHEY, CDR2 SMNVEV (reference sequence). The CDR3 extends over 14 amino acids. The ends were cut back, 3 bases at V and 2 bases at J, with 10 bases in the middle. This CDR3 is CASSFAGRNTEAFF. The CDR3 coding sequence is TGTGCCAGCAGTTTTGCGGGACGCAACACTGAAGCTTTCTTT.

The CDR3 nucleotides are TGTGCCAGCAGCCCTGCCGTGACTCCCCGGCGCGGGGGTACGCAGTATTTT. Translation: CASSPAVTPRRGGTQYF. The chain employs TRBV7-2 and TRBJ2-3, with 7 bases identical to TRBD2. This CDR3 region has 17 residues. CDR1 and CDR2 (germline): SGHTA, FQGNSA. V trimming: 5 bases; J trimming: 8 bases; junction bases outside the gene matches: 19.

V gene TRBV5-1 combines with J gene TRBJ2-2; D gene unclear. The germline V and J ends were trimmed by 3 bases and 0 bases, with 9 bases remaining between them. This CDR3 has 15 amino acids. Germline CDR1 and CDR2: SGHRS and YFSETQ. The CDR3 reads CASSYTRANTGELFF. CDR3 nucleotides: TGCGCCAGCAGCTATACCCGGGCGAACACCGGGGAGCTGTTTTTT.

CDR3 in DNA: TGCGCCAGCAGCTTTGGGAGGGCCAACGTCCTGACTTTC. As protein: CASSFGRANVLTF. This sequence joins TRBV5-1 and TRBJ2-6; no firm D call. The length of the CDR3 is 13 residues. Trimming took 2 bases from V and 5 from J, leaving 5 bases between them. Germline V gene data show CDR1 as SGHRS and CDR2 as YFSETQ.

This clone was seen a few times. V is TRBV27 and J is TRBJ1-2, with D hard to call. This CDR3 region has 11 residues. Germline V gene lookup returns CDR1 MNHEY and CDR2 SMNVEV (reference sequence). Trimming pared 5 bases from V and 4 bases from J, leaving 5 bases between. CDR3 bases: TGTGCCAGCAGTGGCGGCTATGGCTACACCTTC. This sequence encodes CASSGGYGYTF.

A single count supports this clone. The genes are TRBV11-2 and TRBJ1-1, with D possibly being TRBD1 (6 bases). Trimming shortened V by 2 bases and J by 2 bases, and 9 bases separated the two germline ends. Germline assignment: CDR1 SGHAT and CDR2 FQNNGV. The CDR3 loop spans 14 amino acids. CDR3 coding DNA: TGTGCCAGCAGCTTAATAGGGGGAAACACTGAAGCTTTCTTT. Its protein product is CASSLIGGNTEAFF.

The chain joins TRBV7-2 to TRBJ1-2; D is unresolved. This CDR3 contains 13 residues. Germline V gives CDR1 SGHTA, CDR2 FQGNSA. Trimming took 1 base from V and 4 from J, leaving 7 bases between them. Written as DNA, the CDR3 is TGTGCCAGCAGCTTAGTGGGAGTCTATGGCTACACCTTC. Residues: CASSLVGVYGYTF.

This clone was seen only once. CDR3 nucleotides: TGTGCCAGCAGTATGAGGGGCTATAGCAATCAGCCCCAGCATTTT. This translates into CASSMRGYSNQPQHF. The V call is TRBV6-5, the J call TRBJ1-5, with D perhaps matching TRBD1 (5 bases). CDR3 length equals 15 residues. CDR1 and CDR2 (germline): MNHEY, SVGAGI. The V and J ends lost 5 bases and 0 bases respectively, with 11 bases between them.

The chain uses TRBV2 and TRBJ2-1; the D is unclear. Germline loops: CDR1 SNHLY, CDR2 FYNNEI. Trimming stripped 9 bases from V and 3 bases from J, with 12 bases between. There are 13 residues in the CDR3. CDR3 sequence reads: CASNLMGYNEQFF. The CDR3 nucleotides are TGTGCCAGTAACCTAATGGGCTACAATGAGCAGTTCTTC.

V usage is TRBV5-4 and J usage is TRBJ2-1; 8 nucleotides agree with TRBD1. This CDR3 spans 15 amino acids. Germline CDR1 and CDR2: SGHNT and YYREEE (reference sequence). V lost 2 bases and J lost 2; bases outside the gene matches: 3. The CDR3 is CASSFETGAYNEQFF. The DNA of the CDR3 is TGTGCCAGCAGCTTTGAGACAGGGGCCTACAATGAGCAGTTCTTC.

The chain combines TRBV15 with TRBJ1-4; 7 nucleotides match TRBD1. This CDR3 is built from 16 residues. Trimming cost V 3 bases and J 4 bases; bases outside gene matches: 8. Germline values: CDR1 LNHNV, CDR2 YYDKDF (reference sequence). CDR3 sequence (DNA): TGTGCCACCAGCAGTGTCCTCCGGGACAGTAATGAAAAACTGTTTTTT. It is translated as CATSSVLRDSNEKLFF.

J is TRBJ2-1 and V is TRBV18; 11 nucleotides align to TRBD2. Trimming cost V 4 bases and J 10 bases; bases outside gene matches: 6. Germline CDR1 reads KGHSH; CDR2 reads LQKENI. This CDR3 comprises 14 residues. In DNA, the CDR3 is TGTGCCAGCTCACAACTAGCGGGAGTAGCCGAGCAGTTCTTC. It is translated as CASSQLAGVAEQFF.

The V and J genes are TRBV10-1 and TRBJ2-1; 7 bases map to TRBD2. Losses at the gene ends were 3 bases for V and 3 bases for J; bases not matched to a gene: 8. CDR1 and CDR2 from the germline V gene are WNHNN and SYGVQD (reference sequence). CDR3 length equals 16 residues. The CDR3, as DNA: TGCGCCAGCAGTGAACTTAGAGCGGGGAACTACAATGAGCAGTTCTTC. It yields the protein CASSELRAGNYNEQFF.

The chain joins TRBV7-2 to TRBJ2-3; no clear D gene. This CDR3 comprises 14 residues. Germline V CDR1 and CDR2: SGHTA, FQGNSA. Trimming stripped 1 base from V and 5 bases from J, with 10 bases between. CDR3 bases: TGTGCCAGCAGCTTAGAAGTCACGGTAGATACGCAGTATTTT. Protein: CASSLEVTVDTQYF.

CDR3 in amino acids: CASSQDIIYGYTF. CDR3 nucleotides: TGTGCCAGCAGCCAGGACATAATCTATGGCTACACCTTC. J is TRBJ1-2 and V is TRBV7-2, with D possibly matching TRBD1 (5 bases). Trimming shortened V by 5 bases and J by 4 bases, and 11 bases separated the two germline ends. The CDR3 is 13 amino acids. CDR1 is SGHTA and CDR2 is FQGNSA in the germline V gene. The variable domain in full, with the rest retrieved from reference TRBV7-2 and TRBJ1-2, is GAGVSQSPSNKVTEKGKDVELRCDPISGHTALYWYRQSLGQGLEFLIYFQGNSAPDKSGLPSDRFSAERTGGSVSTLTIQRTQQEDSAVYLCASSQDIIYGYTFGSGTRLTVV.

This chain connects TRBV29-1 to TRBJ1-1; 11 bases are shared with TRBD1. This CDR3 spans 12 amino acids. The V gene end was trimmed by 6 bases and the J gene end by 11 bases; junction bases not matched to a gene: 8. The germline CDR1 and CDR2 sequences are SQVTM and ANQGSEA. Here the CDR3 reads CSVGQGASRAFF. For the CDR3, the DNA is TGCAGCGTAGGACAGGGGGCCAGTCGGGCTTTCTTT.